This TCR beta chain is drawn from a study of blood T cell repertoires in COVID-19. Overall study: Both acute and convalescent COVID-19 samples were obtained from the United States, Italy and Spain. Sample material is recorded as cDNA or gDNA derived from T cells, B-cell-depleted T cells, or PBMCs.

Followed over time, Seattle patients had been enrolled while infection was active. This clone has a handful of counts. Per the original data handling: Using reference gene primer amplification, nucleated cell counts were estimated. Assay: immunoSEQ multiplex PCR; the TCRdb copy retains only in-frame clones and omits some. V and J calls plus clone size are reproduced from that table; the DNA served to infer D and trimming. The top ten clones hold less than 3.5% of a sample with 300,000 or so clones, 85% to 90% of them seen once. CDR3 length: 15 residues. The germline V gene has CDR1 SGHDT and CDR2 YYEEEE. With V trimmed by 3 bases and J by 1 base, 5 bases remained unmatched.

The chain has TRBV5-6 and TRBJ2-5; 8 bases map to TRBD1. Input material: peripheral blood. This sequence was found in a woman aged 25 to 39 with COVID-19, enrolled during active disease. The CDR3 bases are TGTGCCAGCAGCTGGGACGGGACAGGCCAAGAGACCCAGTACTTC. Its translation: CASSWDGTGQETQYF.